This passage covers 2 T cell receptor beta chains from one sample sequenced in a study of identifying expanded T cells in peripheral blood. Only in-frame clones appear in the TCRdb table, and some are missing; sequencing was by immunoSEQ multiplex PCR. The repertoire has 81,000 or so clones, roughly 84% of them found once; the top ten carry 15% to 20%. The sequencing sample was made of blood. The receptors stem from a person aged 18 to 75 in good health.

The chain couples TRBV18 to TRBJ2-2; no firm D call. Germline assignment: CDR1 KGHSH and CDR2 LQKENI. Deletions cut 6 bases from V and 6 bases from J, with 11 bases between. The CDR3 has 13 residues. The CDR3, as DNA: TGTGCCAGCTCGGGCTCAGACGCCGGGGAGCTGTTTTTT. Its protein is CASSGSDAGELFF. The full variable domain, in which reference TRBV18 and TRBJ2-2 provide the parts outside the CDR3, is NAGVMQNPRHLVRRRGQEARLRCSPMKGHSHVYWYRQLPEEGLKFMVYLQKENIIDESGMPKERFSAEFPKEGPSILRIQQVVRGDSAAYFCASSGSDAGELFFGEGSRLTVL.

The chain combines TRBV28 with TRBJ2-1; D may be TRBD1 or TRBD2 (7 bases each). The CDR3 is 15 amino acids. The V end lost 7 bases, the J end lost 2 bases, and 15 bases lay between the germline ends. Per the germline V gene, CDR1 is MDHEN and CDR2 is SYDVKM. The CDR3: CASTQGGGPYNEQFF. Here the CDR3 DNA reads TGTGCCAGCACCCAGGGGGGAGGGCCCTACAATGAGCAGTTCTTC. Variable domain in full (rest from reference TRBV28 and TRBJ2-1): DVKVTQSSRYLVKRTGEKVFLECVQDMDHENMFWYRQDPGLGLRLIYFSYDVKMKEKGDIPEGYSVSREKKERFSLILESASTNQTSMYLCASTQGGGPYNEQFFGPGTRLTVL.